Below are 27 T cell receptor beta chains sequenced from a single sample in a study of T cells in Graves' hyperthyroidism and ophthalmopathy. Using RNA transcripts as the source, TCR beta CDR3 regions were amplified. HTBI primers drove first-round RT-PCR of the TCR CDR3. TCRdb reanalysed the multiplex PCR reads using MiXCR and keeps one entry per CDR3 protein. Of approximately 560,000 distinct CDR3 sequences in the sample, 15% to 19% were seen once. Material: blood. Source of these receptors: a woman in her 30s with Graves' hyperthyroidism.

This clonotype was detected ten times or more. The rearrangement links TRBV12-3 or TRBV12-4 to TRBJ1-1; D is perhaps TRBD1 (5 bases). Trimming pared 6 bases from V and 0 bases from J, leaving 8 bases between. The CDR3 consists of 13 residues. Here the CDR3 reads CASRGLMNTEAFF. CDR3 nucleotides: TGTGCCAGCAGGGGGCTCATGAACACTGAAGCTTTCTTT.

V and J are TRBV20-1 and TRBJ2-5; TRBD2 agrees at 8 bases. V lost 3 bases and J lost 2; bases outside the gene matches: 5. The CDR3 loop spans 14 amino acids. CDR1 is DFQATT and CDR2 is SNEGSKA in the germline V gene (reference sequence). CDR3 nucleotide sequence: TGCAGTGCTAGGGCGGGAGGCCTACAAGAGACCCAGTACTTC. As protein: CSARAGGLQETQYF.

The chain employs TRBV5-1 and TRBJ2-4; the match to TRBD1 covers 11 bases. This CDR3 region has 14 residues. The trim removed 7 bases at V and 6 bases at J, leaving 6 bases unmatched. The germline gives CDR1 SGHRS, CDR2 YFSETQ. CDR3 in amino acids: CASGTGGGGNIQYF. CDR3 in DNA: TGCGCCAGCGGGACAGGGGGTGGTGGAAACATTCAGTACTTC.

The V and J genes are TRBV20-1 and TRBJ2-7; 9 bases match TRBD1. The CDR3 totals 14 residues. Germline CDR1 reads DFQATT; CDR2 reads SNEGSKA (reference sequence). V gave up 6 bases and J gave up 7 bases; unmatched junction bases: 13. CDR3 protein: CSALSTGGPEEQYF. The CDR3 region has the DNA TGCAGTGCCCTCTCGACAGGGGGGCCGGAGGAGCAGTACTTC.

This clonotype was picked up many times. A read error may account for a junction end that differs from germline. DNA for the CDR3: TGTGCCAGCAGCGAAGGGACCATTCAGGCTCAGCCCCAGCATTTT. It codes for CASSEGTIQAQPQHF. The chain uses TRBV2 and TRBJ1-5, with D perhaps matching TRBD1 (5 bases). CDR1 is SNHLY, CDR2 FYNNEI, per germline. The CDR3 contains 15 residues.

This clonotype was seen only once. This chain uses TRBV29-1 with TRBJ2-1; 9 positions match TRBD2. Looked up from germline, CDR1 is SQVTM and CDR2 is ANQGSEA. The CDR3 is made up of 14 amino acids. V lost 2 bases and J lost 12; bases outside the gene matches: 11. The CDR3 DNA is TGCAGCGTTGAATTAGCGGGAGCTTCGTCCCCGCAGTTCTTC. Its protein is CSVELAGASSPQFF.

This clonotype was recorded at least ten times. The chain combines TRBV28 with TRBJ2-3, with TRBD2 matching 9 bases. The V gene's germline CDR1 is MDHEN and CDR2 SYDVKM. There are 15 residues in the CDR3. V lost 7 bases to trimming and J lost 0 bases; unmatched junction nucleotides: 5. Written as DNA, the CDR3 is TGTGCCAGCAACTCTCTAGCGGGGAGCACAGATACGCAGTATTTT. This codes for CASNSLAGSTDTQYF.

This clonotype showed up many times. This rearrangement joins TRBV20-1 to TRBJ2-3, with D possibly TRBD2 on 5 matching bases. Trimming stripped 5 bases from V and 3 bases from J, with 12 bases between. Germline CDR1 and CDR2: DFQATT and SNEGSKA (reference sequence). This CDR3 contains 13 residues. CDR3 nucleotide sequence: TGCAGTGCTTTAGCGCCCATTACAGATACGCAGTATTTT. Protein: CSALAPITDTQYF.

This rearrangement joins TRBV11-3 to TRBJ2-2; 10 bases align to TRBD1. V shed 1 base and J 5 bases; nucleotides not matched to a gene: 7. The CDR3 contains 17 residues. Germline CDR1 reads SGHNT; CDR2 reads YENEEA. The CDR3 is CASSLGPRTGGTGELFF. The CDR3 DNA reads TGTGCCAGCAGCTTAGGTCCGAGGACAGGGGGTACCGGGGAGCTGTTTTTT.

This clonotype has a count of ten or more. The J gene is TRBJ2-1, the V gene TRBV20-1; tentatively, D is TRBD2 (6 bases). This CDR3 spans 16 amino acids. Germline V CDR1 and CDR2: DFQATT, SNEGSKA (reference sequence). V lost 6 bases, J lost 7 bases, and 25 bases lay in between. The CDR3 nucleotides are TGCAGTGCGTCTAACACCCGGACGGGAGCATCGAATGAGCAGTTCTTC. Encoded protein: CSASNTRTGASNEQFF.

This clonotype was seen repeatedly, ten times or more. This sequence joins TRBV11-3 and TRBJ2-2; the D is unclear. V lost 6 bases, J lost 3 bases, and 8 bases lay in between. The length of the CDR3 is 13 residues. CDR1 and CDR2 (germline): SGHNT, YENEEA. CDR3 in DNA: TGTGCCAGCAGTTCTATATACACCGGGGAGCTGTTTTTT. The encoded protein is CASSSIYTGELFF.

The gene calls are TRBV10-3 and TRBJ2-1; 11 bases are shared with TRBD2. Germline loops: CDR1 ENHRY, CDR2 SYGVKD. The CDR3 contains 15 residues. V trimming: 6 bases; J trimming: 7 bases; junction bases outside the gene matches: 8. CDR3 loop: CAISPTSGSLNEQFF. The CDR3 nucleotides are TGTGCCATCAGCCCCACTAGCGGGAGCCTAAATGAGCAGTTCTTC.

The V gene is TRBV28, the J gene TRBJ1-5, with TRBD1 as a possible D gene (5 bases). CDR1 is MDHEN and CDR2 is SYDVKM in the germline V gene. This CDR3 contains 16 residues. V dropped 5 bases and J dropped 2 bases, with 16 bases sitting between them. In nucleotides, the CDR3 is TGTGCCAGCAGTACCCCCCAGGGCGTGGGCAATCAGCCCCAGCATTTT. Translating it yields CASSTPQGVGNQPQHF.

The rearrangement links TRBV10-3 to TRBJ1-5, with a tentative D call TRBD1 (5 bases). This CDR3 has 12 residues. Trimming shortened V by 0 bases and J by 14 bases, and 11 bases separated the two germline ends. Germline-derived CDR1 and CDR2 are ENHRY and SYGVKD. The chain's CDR3 is CAISESGDYKHF. As DNA, the CDR3 is TGTGCCATCAGTGAGTCGGGGGACTATAAGCATTTT.

The V call is TRBV28, the J call TRBJ2-2; 9 positions agree with TRBD2. Germline V gene data show CDR1 as MDHEN and CDR2 as SYDVKM. After removal of 6 bases from V and 4 bases from J, the junction contained 6 bases not matched to a gene. This CDR3 is built from 15 residues. The CDR3 here is CASRLPSGITGELFF. The DNA for the CDR3 is TGTGCCAGCAGACTCCCTAGCGGGATCACCGGGGAGCTGTTTTTT.

This clonotype was recorded at least ten times. The chain joins TRBV3-1 to TRBJ1-1; D is unclear. From germline, CDR1 is LGHDT and CDR2 YNNKEL (reference sequence). There are 14 residues in the CDR3. V was clipped by 2 bases and J by 6 bases, with 13 bases between them. The CDR3 DNA reads TGTGCCAGCAGCCAATTTTCGGTAACTGCTGAAGCTTTCTTT. This translates into CASSQFSVTAEAFF. The full variable domain, with the rest looked up from reference TRBV3-1 and TRBJ1-1, is DTAVSQTPKYLVTQMGNDKSIKCEQNLGHDTMYWYKQDSKKFLKIMFSYNNKELIINETVPNRFSPKSPDKAHLNLHINSLELGDSAVYFCASSQFSVTAEAFFGQGTRLTVV.

A few counts support this clonotype. V gene TRBV10-3 combines with J gene TRBJ2-5; 9 bases line up with TRBD1. This CDR3 contains 15 residues. Germline CDR1 and CDR2: ENHRY and SYGVKD. Trimming at V came to 4 bases and at J to 2 bases, leaving 5 bases not matched to a gene. This CDR3 is CAISAGQGGQETQYF. The DNA for the CDR3 is TGTGCCATCAGTGCGGGACAGGGAGGGCAAGAGACCCAGTACTTC.

The gene calls are TRBV28 and TRBJ1-4; the D gene is possibly TRBD1 (5 bases). The CDR3 sequence is 14 residues long. Germline CDR1 and CDR2: MDHEN and SYDVKM. Trimming took 7 bases from V and 7 from J, leaving 16 bases between them. The CDR3 loop is CASIGVQDGEKLFF. For the CDR3, the DNA is TGTGCCAGCATCGGGGTACAGGACGGTGAAAAACTGTTTTTT.

The chain couples TRBV20-1 to TRBJ2-3; TRBD1 matches at 9 bases. CDR1 and CDR2 from the germline V gene are DFQATT and SNEGSKA (reference sequence). The CDR3 spans 13 residues. Losses at the gene ends were 6 bases for V and 4 bases for J; bases not matched to a gene: 5. The CDR3 region has the DNA TGCAGTGCCGACGGACAGGGGTCAGATACGCAGTATTTT. Translated, it gives CSADGQGSDTQYF.

This clonotype was seen many times. The V gene is TRBV2, the J gene TRBJ2-7, with D perhaps given as TRBD1 or TRBD2 (5 bases each). Germline CDR1 is SNHLY and CDR2 is FYNNEI. The CDR3 is 11 residues long. Deletions cut 8 bases from V and 2 bases from J, with 7 bases between. Here the CDR3 reads CASGGTYEQYF. In DNA form, the CDR3 reads TGTGCCAGCGGGGGAACCTACGAGCAGTACTTC.

This clonotype was counted ten times or more. V usage is TRBV7-6 and J usage is TRBJ2-7; 7 bases are a match to TRBD2. Germline CDR1 SGHVS, CDR2 FNYEAQ. Trimming removed 1 base from V and 4 bases from J; junction bases left unmatched: 7. The CDR3 extends over 15 amino acids. The CDR3 protein is CASSLERDGGYEQYF. DNA of the CDR3: TGTGCCAGCAGCTTAGAGCGGGACGGGGGGTACGAGCAGTACTTC.

With respect to this clonotype: This sequence may be a read error, since a much larger clone differs from it by one base. The CDR3 carries no conserved terminal phenylalanine or tryptophan, so it likely arises from a read error. This chain links TRBV6-2 or TRBV6-3 with TRBJ2-7; D ambiguous. Trimming took 6 bases from V and 6 from J, leaving 12 bases between them. The length of the CDR3 is 12 residues. Germline CDR1 MNHEY, CDR2 SVGEGT. CDR3 loop: CASSALVTEQYL. As DNA, the CDR3 is TGTGCCAGCAGCGCCCTCGTCACCGAGCAGTACCTC.

This clonotype was counted at least ten times. J is TRBJ2-7 and V is TRBV7-9; D possibly matches TRBD1 or TRBD2 (6 bases each). Trimming took off 5 bases at V and 7 bases at J, with 15 bases between the two ends. Germline loops: CDR1 SEHNR, CDR2 FQNEAQ (reference sequence). This CDR3 spans 13 amino acids. The DNA of the CDR3 is TGTGCCAGCAGCCCGGCCGGGGGCTGGGAGCAGTACTTC. It codes for CASSPAGGWEQYF. The whole variable domain, filled in from reference TRBV7-9 and TRBJ2-7, reads DTGVSQNPRHKITKRGQNVTFRCDPISEHNRLYWYRQTLGQGPEFLTYFQNEAQLEKSRLLSDRFSAERPKGSFSTLEIQRTEQGDSAMYLCASSPAGGWEQYFGPGTRLTVT.

A remark on this clonotype: A much more abundant neighbour one base away suggests this may be a read error. This sequence joins TRBV29-1 and TRBJ2-7; perhaps TRBD2 as D (6 bases). CDR1 SQVTM and CDR2 ANQGSEA come from the germline V gene. This CDR3 is built from 14 residues. Trimming shortened V by 4 bases and J by 9 bases, and 22 bases separated the two germline ends. CDR3 in amino acids: CSVGGGKGIDGQYF. The CDR3 bases are TGCAGCGTTGGGGGCGGGAAGGGTATAGACGGGCAGTACTTC.

This clonotype was seen more than once but under ten times. The rearrangement uses TRBV27 and TRBJ1-1; 9 bases align to TRBD1. The junction had 5 bases not matched to a gene; V was cut back by 4 bases and J by 8 bases. Germline V CDR1 and CDR2: MNHEY, SMNVEV (reference sequence). This CDR3 is 13 amino acids long. In DNA, the CDR3 is TGTGCCAGCAGTTCCTCGGACAGGGGAGAAGCTTTCTTT. Translation: CASSSSDRGEAFF.

This clonotype came up a few times. The chain links TRBV4-3 to TRBJ2-7; tentative D call: TRBD1 (5 bases). CDR1 and CDR2 (germline): LGHNA, YSLEER. This CDR3 spans 17 amino acids. With 0 bases removed from V and 2 bases from J, the gap between germline ends came to 17 bases. Here the CDR3 DNA reads TGCGCCAGCAGCCAAGATCTACTACAGGACAAGGCCTACGAGCAGTACTTC. This translates into CASSQDLLQDKAYEQYF.

This clonotype came up many times. The chain is built from TRBV20-1 and TRBJ2-5; perhaps D is TRBD1 or TRBD2 (6 bases each). The germline CDR1 and CDR2 sequences are DFQATT and SNEGSKA (reference sequence). There are 17 residues in the CDR3. The V gene lost 6 bases and the J gene lost 3 bases, with 26 bases spanning the gap. CDR3 DNA: TGCAGTGCCGCGTGGGACTGGTTCGACAGGCTAAAAGAGACCCAGTACTTC. It yields the protein CSAAWDWFDRLKETQYF.